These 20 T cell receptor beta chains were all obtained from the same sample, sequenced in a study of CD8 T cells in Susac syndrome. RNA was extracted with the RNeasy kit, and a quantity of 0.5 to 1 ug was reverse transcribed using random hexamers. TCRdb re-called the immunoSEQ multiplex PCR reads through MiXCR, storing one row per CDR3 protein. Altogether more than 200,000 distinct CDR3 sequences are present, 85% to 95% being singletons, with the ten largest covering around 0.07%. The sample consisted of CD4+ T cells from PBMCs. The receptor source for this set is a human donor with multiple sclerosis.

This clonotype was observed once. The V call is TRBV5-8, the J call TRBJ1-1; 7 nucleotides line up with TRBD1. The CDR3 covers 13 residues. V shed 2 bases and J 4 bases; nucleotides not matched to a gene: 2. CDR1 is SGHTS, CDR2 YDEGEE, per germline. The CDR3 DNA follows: TGTGCCAGCAGCTTAAGGGGGCCCACTGAAGCTTTCTTT. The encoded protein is CASSLRGPTEAFF.

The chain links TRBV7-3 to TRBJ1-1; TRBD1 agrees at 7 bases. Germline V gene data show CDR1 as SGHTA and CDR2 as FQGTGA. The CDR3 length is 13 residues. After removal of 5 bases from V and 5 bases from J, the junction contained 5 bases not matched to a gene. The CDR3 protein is CASSQGVGTEAFF. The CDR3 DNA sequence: TGTGCCAGCAGCCAGGGGGTCGGTACTGAAGCTTTCTTT.

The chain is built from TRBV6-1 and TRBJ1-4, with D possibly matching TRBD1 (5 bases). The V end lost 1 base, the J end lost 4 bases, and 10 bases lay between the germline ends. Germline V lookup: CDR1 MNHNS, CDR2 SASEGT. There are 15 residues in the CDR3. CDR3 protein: CASSEVWGLNEKLFF. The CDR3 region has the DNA TGTGCCAGCAGTGAAGTCTGGGGCCTTAATGAAAAACTGTTTTTT.

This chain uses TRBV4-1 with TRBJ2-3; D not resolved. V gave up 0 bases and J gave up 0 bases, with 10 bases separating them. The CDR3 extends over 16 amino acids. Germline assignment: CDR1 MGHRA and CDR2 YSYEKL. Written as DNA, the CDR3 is TGCGCCAGCAGCCAAGACGCTAGTGTTAGCACAGATACGCAGTATTTT. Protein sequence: CASSQDASVSTDTQYF.

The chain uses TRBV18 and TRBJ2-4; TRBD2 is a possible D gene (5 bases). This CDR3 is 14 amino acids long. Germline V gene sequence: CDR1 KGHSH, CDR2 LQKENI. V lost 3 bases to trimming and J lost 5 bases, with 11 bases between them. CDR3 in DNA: TGTGCCAGCTCACCGGGGAGCGGCCAAAACATTCAGTACTTC. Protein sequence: CASSPGSGQNIQYF.

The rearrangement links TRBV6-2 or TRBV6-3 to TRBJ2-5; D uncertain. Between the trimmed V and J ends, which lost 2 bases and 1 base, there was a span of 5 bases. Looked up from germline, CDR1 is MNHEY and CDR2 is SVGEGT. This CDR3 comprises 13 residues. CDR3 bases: TGTGCCAGCAGTTACCTTGGCCAAGAGACCCAGTACTTC. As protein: CASSYLGQETQYF.

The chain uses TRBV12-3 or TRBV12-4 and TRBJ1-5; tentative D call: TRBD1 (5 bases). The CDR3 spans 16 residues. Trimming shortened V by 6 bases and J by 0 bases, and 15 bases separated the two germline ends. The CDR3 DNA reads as TGTGCCAGCAGCACTGGGACGTCCTTTAGCAATCAGCCCCAGCATTTT. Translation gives CASSTGTSFSNQPQHF.

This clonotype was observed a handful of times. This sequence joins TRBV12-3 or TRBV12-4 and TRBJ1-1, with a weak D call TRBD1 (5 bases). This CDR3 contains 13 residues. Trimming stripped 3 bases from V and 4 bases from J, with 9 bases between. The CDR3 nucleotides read TGTGCCAGCAGTTTGGGGCCGGGCACTGAAGCTTTCTTT. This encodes CASSLGPGTEAFF.

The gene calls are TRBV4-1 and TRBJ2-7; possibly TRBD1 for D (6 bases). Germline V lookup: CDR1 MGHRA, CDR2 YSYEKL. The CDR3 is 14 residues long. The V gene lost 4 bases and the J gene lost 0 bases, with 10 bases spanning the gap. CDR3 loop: CASSLRDTSYEQYV. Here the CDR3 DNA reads TGCGCCAGCAGCCTCCGGGACACCTCCTACGAGCAGTACGTC.

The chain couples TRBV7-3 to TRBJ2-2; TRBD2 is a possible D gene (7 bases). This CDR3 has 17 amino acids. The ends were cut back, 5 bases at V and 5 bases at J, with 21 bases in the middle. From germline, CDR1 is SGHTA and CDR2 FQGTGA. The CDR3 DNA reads TGTGCCAGCAGCCTGCTGGGGGGGCCCGTGGGGACCGGGGAGCTGTTTTTT. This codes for CASSLLGGPVGTGELFF.

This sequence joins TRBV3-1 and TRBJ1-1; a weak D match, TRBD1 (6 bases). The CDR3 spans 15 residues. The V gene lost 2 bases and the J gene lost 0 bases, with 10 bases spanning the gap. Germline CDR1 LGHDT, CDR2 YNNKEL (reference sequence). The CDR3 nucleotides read TGTGCCAGCAGCCAAACAGGGACAATGAACACTGAAGCTTTCTTT. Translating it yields CASSQTGTMNTEAFF. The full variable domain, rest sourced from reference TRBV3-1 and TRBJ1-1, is DTAVSQTPKYLVTQMGNDKSIKCEQNLGHDTMYWYKQDSKKFLKIMFSYNNKELIINETVPNRFSPKSPDKAHLNLHINSLELGDSAVYFCASSQTGTMNTEAFFGQGTRLTVV.

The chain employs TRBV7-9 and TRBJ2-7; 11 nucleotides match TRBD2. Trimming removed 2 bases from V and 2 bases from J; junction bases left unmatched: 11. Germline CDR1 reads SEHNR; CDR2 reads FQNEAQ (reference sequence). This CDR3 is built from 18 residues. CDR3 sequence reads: CASSLRRPGTSGTYEQYV. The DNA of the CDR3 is TGTGCCAGCAGCTTACGACGGCCAGGGACTAGCGGAACCTACGAGCAGTACGTC.

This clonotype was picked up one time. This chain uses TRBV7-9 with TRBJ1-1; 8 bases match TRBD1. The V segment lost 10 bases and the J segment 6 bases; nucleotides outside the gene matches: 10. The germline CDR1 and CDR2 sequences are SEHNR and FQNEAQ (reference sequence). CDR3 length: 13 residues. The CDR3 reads CATSGGGSAEAFF. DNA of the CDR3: TGTGCCACCTCAGGGGGCGGAAGCGCTGAAGCTTTCTTT.

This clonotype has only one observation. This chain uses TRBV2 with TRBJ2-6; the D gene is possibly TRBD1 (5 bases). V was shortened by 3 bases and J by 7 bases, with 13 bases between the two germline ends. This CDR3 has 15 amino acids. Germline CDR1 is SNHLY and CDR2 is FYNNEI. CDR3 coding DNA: TGTGCCAGCAGTGAGCAGGGCTCTTACGCCAACGTCCTGACTTTC. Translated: CASSEQGSYANVLTF. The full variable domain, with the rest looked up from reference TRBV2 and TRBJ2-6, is EPEVTQTPSHQVTQMGQEVILRCVPISNHLYFYWYRQILGQKVEFLVSFYNNEISEKSEIFDDQFSVERPDGSNFTLKIRSTKLEDSAMYFCASSEQGSYANVLTFGAGSRLTVL.

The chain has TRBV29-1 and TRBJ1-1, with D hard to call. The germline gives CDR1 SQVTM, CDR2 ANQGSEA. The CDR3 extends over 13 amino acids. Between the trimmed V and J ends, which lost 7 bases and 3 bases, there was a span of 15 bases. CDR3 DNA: TGCAGCGCGCCGGAGGGAGCGGACACTGAAGCTTTCTTT. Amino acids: CSAPEGADTEAFF.

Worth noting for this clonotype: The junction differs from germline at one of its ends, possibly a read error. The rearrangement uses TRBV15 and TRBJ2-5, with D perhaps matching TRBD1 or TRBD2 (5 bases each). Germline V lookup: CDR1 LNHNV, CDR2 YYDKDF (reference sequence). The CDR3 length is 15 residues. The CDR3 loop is CATSREVGPQGTQYF. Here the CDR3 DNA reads TGTGCCACCAGCAGAGAAGTGGGACCCCAAGGGACCCAGTACTTC.

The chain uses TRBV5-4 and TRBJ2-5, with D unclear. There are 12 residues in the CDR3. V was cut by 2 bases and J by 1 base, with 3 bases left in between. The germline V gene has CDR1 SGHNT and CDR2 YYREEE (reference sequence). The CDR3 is CASSFLQETQYF. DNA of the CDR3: TGTGCCAGCAGCTTCCTCCAAGAGACCCAGTACTTC. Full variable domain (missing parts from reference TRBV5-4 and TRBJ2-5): ETGVTQSPTHLIKTRGQQVTLRCSSQSGHNTVSWYQQALGQGPQFIFQYYREEENGRGNFPPRFSGLQFPNYSSELNVNALELDDSALYLCASSFLQETQYFGPGTRLLVL.

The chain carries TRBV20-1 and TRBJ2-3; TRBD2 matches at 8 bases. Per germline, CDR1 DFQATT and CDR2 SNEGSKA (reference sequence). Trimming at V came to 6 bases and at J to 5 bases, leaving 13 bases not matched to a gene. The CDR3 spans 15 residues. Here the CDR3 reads CSATASGFRGDTQYF. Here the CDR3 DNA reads TGCAGTGCCACCGCTAGCGGGTTTCGTGGAGATACGCAGTATTTT.

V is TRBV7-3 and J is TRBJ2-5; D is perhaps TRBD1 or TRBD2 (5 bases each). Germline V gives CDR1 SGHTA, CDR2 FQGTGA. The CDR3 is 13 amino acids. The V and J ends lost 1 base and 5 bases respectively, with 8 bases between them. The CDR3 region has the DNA TGTGCCAGCAGCTTAAGTAGGGACGAGACCCAGTACTTC. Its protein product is CASSLSRDETQYF. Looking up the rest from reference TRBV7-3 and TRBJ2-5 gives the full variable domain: GAGVSQTPSNKVTEKGKYVELRCDPISGHTALYWYRQSLGQGPEFLIYFQGTGAADDSGLPNDRFFAVRPEGSVSTLKIQRTERGDSAVYLCASSLSRDETQYFGPGTRLLVL.

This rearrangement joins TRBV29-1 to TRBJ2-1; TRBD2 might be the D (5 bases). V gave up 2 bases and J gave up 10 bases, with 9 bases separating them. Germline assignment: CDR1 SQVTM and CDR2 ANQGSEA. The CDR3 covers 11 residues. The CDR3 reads CSVEPWREQFF. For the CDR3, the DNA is TGCAGCGTTGAACCTTGGAGGGAGCAGTTCTTC.